The rows below give T cell receptor beta chains drawn from one sample of a study of cytomegalovirus exposure and HLA in healthy donors. Clones were sequenced by immunoSEQ multiplex PCR, and TCRdb holds only the in-frame ones, with some missing. This repertoire shows some 170,000 clones, around nine tenths found once; its top ten account for more than 1.3%. Sample: PBMCs. Receptor source: a woman in her 30s in good health and CMV-seronegative. Both conserved end residues are part of each CDR3. The order of the fields is D gene, V gene, clone size, J gene, CDR3 protein, CDR3 DNA. D genes are given only for firm matches. Expanded clones are given a class, and other clones once, few, many or no size at all.

>NA|TRBV29-1|NA|TRBJ2-5
CSAPGLVETQYF
TGCAGCGCCCCAGGGTTGGTAGAGACCCAGTACTTC
>TRBD1|TRBV29-1|once|TRBJ2-5
CSVESGGQETQYF
TGCAGCGTTGAATCAGGGGGACAAGAGACCCAGTACTTC
>TRBD1|TRBV27|NA|TRBJ1-2
CASSLGADRGVRSYGYTF
TGTGCCAGCAGTTTAGGGGCGGACAGGGGTGTTCGGAGCTATGGCTACACCTTC
>NA|TRBV29-1|NA|TRBJ2-3
CSVRRVRQSQYF
TGCAGCGTAAGGAGGGTCAGACAGTCGCAGTATTTT
>NA|TRBV30|NA|TRBJ1-2
CAWSAHPEETVHYGYTF
TGTGCCTGGAGTGCCCACCCAGAGGAGACTGTCCACTATGGCTACACCTTC
>TRBD2|TRBV7-2|NA|TRBJ2-3
CASSFPRGDPTDTQYF
TGTGCCAGCAGCTTCCCGCGGGGGGACCCCACAGATACGCAGTATTTT
>NA|TRBV2|NA|TRBJ1-1
CARHTRNTEAFF
TGTGCCCGACACACCCGGAACACTGAAGCTTTCTTT
>NA|TRBV7-2|NA|TRBJ2-7
CASSSGHGQYF
TGTGCCAGCAGCTCGGGACACGGACAGTACTTC
>NA|TRBV7-9|few|TRBJ1-3
CASSPLVENTIYF
TGTGCCAGCAGCCCGTTAGTGGAGAACACCATATATTTT
>TRBD2|TRBV7-2|NA|TRBJ2-7
CASSFFGGNYEQYF
TGTGCCAGCAGCTTTTTCGGGGGGAACTACGAGCAGTACTTC
>NA|TRBV14|NA|TRBJ1-2
CASSQAFVEGEFHYGYTF
TGTGCCAGCAGCCAGGCCTTCGTTGAGGGGGAGTTTCACTATGGCTACACCTTC
>NA|TRBV27|NA|TRBJ2-1
CASRGSSYNEQFF
TGTGCCAGCAGGGGGAGCTCCTACAATGAGCAGTTCTTC
>TRBD1|TRBV6-1|NA|TRBJ1-1
CASSESAGGGRGTEAFF
TGTGCCAGCAGTGAAAGCGCAGGGGGCGGGCGCGGCACTGAAGCTTTCTTT
>NA|TRBV6-6|NA|TRBJ2-7
CASRPGTKTYEQYF
TGTGCCAGCAGACCAGGGACAAAGACCTACGAGCAGTACTTC
>TRBD1|TRBV2|NA|TRBJ2-2
CAKDGTGVTGELFF
TGTGCCAAAGACGGGACAGGGGTTACCGGGGAGCTGTTTTTT
>NA|TRBV18|once|TRBJ1-2
CASSSDPADGGYTF
TGTGCCAGCTCAAGCGACCCAGCCGATGGGGGCTACACCTTC
>NA|TRBV5-1|few|TRBJ2-7
CASTEGYEQYF
TGCGCCAGCACTGAGGGCTACGAGCAGTACTTC
>NA|TRBV5-4|NA|TRBJ2-7
CASSLRDSFYEQYF
TGTGCCAGCAGCCTACGGGACTCCTTTTACGAGCAGTACTTC
>NA|TRBV19|NA|TRBJ2-2
CASSLPSGSTGELFF
TGTGCCAGTAGTTTGCCGTCGGGGAGCACCGGGGAGCTGTTTTTT
>NA|TRBV4-1|NA|TRBJ1-4
CASSQDSLWLAATNEKLFF
TGCGCCAGCAGCCAAGATTCGCTGTGGTTAGCGGCAACTAATGAAAAACTGTTTTTT